Listed here is a single TCR beta chain. Its cognate antigen is unknown. Germline CDR1 SGHRS, CDR2 YFSETQ. The CDR3 totals 14 residues. The V end lost 5 bases, the J end lost 2 bases, and 13 bases lay between the germline ends. These data belong to a study of T cells in narcolepsy. Study-level points and caveats: HCRT-specific and TRIB2-specific autoreactive clonotypes appeared among same-patient CSF and blood CD4+ clonotypes. Blood of same and different patients, but not healthy controls, reportedly held recurring autoreactive clonotypes.

Here immunoSEQ multiplex PCR was the method, and the copy in TCRdb shows in-frame clones only, minus some. This sample has some 22,000 clones; 65% to 90% occur once, and the top ten carry around 9.6%. Input material: memory (CD45RA-) CD4+ T cells from blood. The genes are TRBV5-1 and TRBJ2-5; D might be TRBD2 (7 bases). The sequence derives from a human donor in good health. The DNA of the CDR3 is TGCGCCAGCAGGGGGGGGGCGGGTCAAGAGACCCAGTACTTC. This codes for CASRGGAGQETQYF.